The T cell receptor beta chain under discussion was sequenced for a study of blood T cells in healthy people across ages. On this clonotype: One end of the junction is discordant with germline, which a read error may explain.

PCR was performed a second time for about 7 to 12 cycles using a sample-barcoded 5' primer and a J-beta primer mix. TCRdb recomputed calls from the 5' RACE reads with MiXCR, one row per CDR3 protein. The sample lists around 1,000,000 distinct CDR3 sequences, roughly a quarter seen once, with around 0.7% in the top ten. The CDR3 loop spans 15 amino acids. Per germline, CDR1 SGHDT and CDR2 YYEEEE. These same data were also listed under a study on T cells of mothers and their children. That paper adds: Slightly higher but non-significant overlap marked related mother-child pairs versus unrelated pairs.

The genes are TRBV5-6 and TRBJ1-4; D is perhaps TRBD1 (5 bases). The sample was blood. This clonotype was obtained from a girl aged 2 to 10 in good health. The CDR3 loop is CASSLDGTVNENLFF. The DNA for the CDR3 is TGTGCCAGCAGCTTGGATGGGACTGTTAATGAAAACCTGTTTTTT.